Listed here are 5 T cell receptor beta chains from one sample, sequenced in a study of Graves' ophthalmopathy and Graves' hyperthyroidism. The authors amplified TCR beta CDR3 regions, and they did so from RNA transcripts for repertoire sequencing. A first-round RT-PCR used HTBI primers, followed by a second-round multiplex PCR. From the multiplex PCR reads, TCRdb called clonotypes with MiXCR, one entry per CDR3 protein. This table has 1 million to 1.3 million distinct CDR3 sequences, about 40% appearing once. Sequenced: peripheral blood or thyroid tissue (not recorded which). The receptors stem from an adult man with Graves' hyperthyroidism.

V usage is TRBV20-1 and J usage is TRBJ2-7; tentatively, D is TRBD2 (5 bases). The CDR3 is 15 amino acids. Trimming removed 6 bases at V and 7 bases at J, with 25 bases between. Germline lookup yields CDR1 DFQATT and CDR2 SNEGSKA (reference sequence). The CDR3 DNA follows: TGCAGTGCCCTCCGGTCAGTCGGGATTATAGGAGAGCAGTACTTC. Its protein product is CSALRSVGIIGEQYF.

The genes are TRBV30 and TRBJ1-2; D uncertain. The CDR3 contains 14 residues. Per germline, CDR1 GTSNPN and CDR2 SVGIG (reference sequence). Trimming cost V 7 bases and J 4 bases, with 19 bases left between them. The CDR3: CASPSGSFAYGYTF. The CDR3 bases are TGTGCCTCCCCCAGCGGAAGCTTTGCCTATGGCTACACCTTC. The full variable domain, its missing parts supplied by reference TRBV30 and TRBJ1-2, is SQTIHQWPATLVQPVGSPLSLECTVEGTSNPNLYWYRQAAGRGLQLLFYSVGIGQISSEVPQNLSASRPQDRQFILSSKKLLLSDSGFYLCASPSGSFAYGYTFGSGTRLTVV.

This clonotype was recorded at least ten times. One end of the junction fails to match germline, which may point to a read error. The CDR3 DNA sequence: TGCGCCAGCAGCACAGGCTACGAGCAGTACTTC. Amino acids: CASSTGYEQYF. The genes are TRBV19 and TRBJ2-7, with D maybe TRBD1 (5 bases). The germline V gene has CDR1 LNHDA and CDR2 SQIVND (reference sequence). The CDR3 is 11 residues long.

This clonotype showed up many times. This rearrangement joins TRBV29-1 to TRBJ1-4; D is perhaps TRBD1 (6 bases). Trimming took 6 bases from V and 7 from J, leaving 18 bases between them. Per germline, CDR1 SQVTM and CDR2 ANQGSEA. CDR3 length equals 14 residues. CDR3: CSVGRGAAGEKLFF. The CDR3 DNA is TGCAGCGTCGGGCGGGGGGCCGCCGGTGAAAAACTGTTTTTT.

This chain connects TRBV7-2 to TRBJ2-5; no definite D call. Judging by the DNA end, TRBJ2-1 fits better; the J call may be wrong. Germline assignment: CDR1 SGHTA and CDR2 FQGNSA. The CDR3 sequence is 13 residues long. CDR3 bases: TGTGCCAGCAGCCTTCCGGGTCTCACAGAGCAGTTCTTC. Protein product: CASSLPGLTEQFF.